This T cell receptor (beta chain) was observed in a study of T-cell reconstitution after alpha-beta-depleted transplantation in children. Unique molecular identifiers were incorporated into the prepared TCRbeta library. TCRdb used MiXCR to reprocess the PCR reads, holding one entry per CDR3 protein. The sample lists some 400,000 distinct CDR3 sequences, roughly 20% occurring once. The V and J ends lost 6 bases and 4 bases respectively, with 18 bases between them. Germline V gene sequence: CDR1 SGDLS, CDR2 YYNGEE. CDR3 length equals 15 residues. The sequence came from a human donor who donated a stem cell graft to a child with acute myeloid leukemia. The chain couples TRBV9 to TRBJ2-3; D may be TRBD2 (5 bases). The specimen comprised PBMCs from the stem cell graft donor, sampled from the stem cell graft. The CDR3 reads CASKLLEGPADTQYF. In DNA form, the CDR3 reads TGTGCCAGCAAGCTGTTAGAGGGCCCCGCAGATACGCAGTATTTT.